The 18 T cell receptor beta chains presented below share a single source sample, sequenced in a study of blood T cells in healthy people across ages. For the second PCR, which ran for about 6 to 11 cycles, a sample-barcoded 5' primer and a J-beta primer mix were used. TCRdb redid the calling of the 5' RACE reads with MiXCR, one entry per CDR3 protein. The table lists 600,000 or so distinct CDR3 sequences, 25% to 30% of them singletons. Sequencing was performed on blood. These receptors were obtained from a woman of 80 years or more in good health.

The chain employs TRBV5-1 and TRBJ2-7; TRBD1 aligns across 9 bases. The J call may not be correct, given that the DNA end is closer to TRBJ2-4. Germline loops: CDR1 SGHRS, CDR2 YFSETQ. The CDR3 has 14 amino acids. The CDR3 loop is CASSSRTGDNIQYF. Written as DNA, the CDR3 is TGCGCCAGCAGCTCCCGGACAGGGGATAACATTCAGTACTTC.

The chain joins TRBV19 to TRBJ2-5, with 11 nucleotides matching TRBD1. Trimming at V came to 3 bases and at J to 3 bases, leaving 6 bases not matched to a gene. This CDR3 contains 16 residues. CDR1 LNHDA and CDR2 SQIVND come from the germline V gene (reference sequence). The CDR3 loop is CASSIGQGAYEETQYF. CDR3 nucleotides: TGTGCCAGTAGTATCGGACAGGGGGCGTACGAAGAGACCCAGTACTTC.

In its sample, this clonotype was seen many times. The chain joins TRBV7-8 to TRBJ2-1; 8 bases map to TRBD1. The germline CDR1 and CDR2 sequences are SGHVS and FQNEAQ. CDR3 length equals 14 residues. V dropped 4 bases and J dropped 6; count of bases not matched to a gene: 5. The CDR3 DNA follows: TGTGCCAGCAGCTACGGGACAGGTATCAATGAGCAGTTCTTC. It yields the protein CASSYGTGINEQFF.

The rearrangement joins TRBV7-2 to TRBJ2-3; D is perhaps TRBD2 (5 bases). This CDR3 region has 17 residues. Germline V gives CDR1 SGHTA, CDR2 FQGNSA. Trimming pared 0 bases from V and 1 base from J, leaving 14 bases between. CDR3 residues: CASSLARAPGGTDTQYF. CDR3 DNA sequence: TGTGCCAGCAGCTTAGCGAGGGCCCCCGGTGGCACAGATACGCAGTATTTT.

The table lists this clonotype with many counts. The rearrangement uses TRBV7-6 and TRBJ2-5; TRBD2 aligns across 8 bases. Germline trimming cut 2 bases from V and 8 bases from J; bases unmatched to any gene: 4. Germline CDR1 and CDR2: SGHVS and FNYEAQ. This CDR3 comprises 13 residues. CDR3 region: CASSLPTSGTQYF. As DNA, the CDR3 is TGTGCCAGCAGCTTACCCACTAGCGGAACCCAGTACTTC.

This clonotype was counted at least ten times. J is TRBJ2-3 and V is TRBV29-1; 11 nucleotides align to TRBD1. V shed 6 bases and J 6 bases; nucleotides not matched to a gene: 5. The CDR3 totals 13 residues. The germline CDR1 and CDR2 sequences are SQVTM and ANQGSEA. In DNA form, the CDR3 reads TGCAGCGTGTCGGGACAGGGGGGGGATACGCAGTATTTT. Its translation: CSVSGQGGDTQYF.

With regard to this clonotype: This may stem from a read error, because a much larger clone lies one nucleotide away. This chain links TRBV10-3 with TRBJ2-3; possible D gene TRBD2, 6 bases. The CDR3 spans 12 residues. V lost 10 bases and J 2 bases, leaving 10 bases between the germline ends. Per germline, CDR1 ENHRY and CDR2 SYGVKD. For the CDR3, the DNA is TGTGCCAGCAGGGACTTCACAGATACGCAGTATTTT. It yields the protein CASRDFTDTQYF.

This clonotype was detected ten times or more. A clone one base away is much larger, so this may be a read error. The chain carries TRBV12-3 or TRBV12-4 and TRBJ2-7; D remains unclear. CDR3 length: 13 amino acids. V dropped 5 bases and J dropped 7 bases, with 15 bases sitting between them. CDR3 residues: CASSPYRDNEQYF. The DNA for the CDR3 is TGTGCCAGCAGTCCTTACAGAGACAATGAGCAGTACTTC.

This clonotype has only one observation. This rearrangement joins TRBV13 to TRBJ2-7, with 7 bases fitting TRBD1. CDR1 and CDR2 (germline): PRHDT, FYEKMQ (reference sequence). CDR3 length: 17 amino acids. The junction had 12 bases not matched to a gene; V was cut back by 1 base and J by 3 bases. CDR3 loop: CASSLDSAGGSDYEQYF. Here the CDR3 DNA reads TGTGCCAGCAGCTTAGATTCGGCAGGGGGAAGTGACTACGAGCAGTACTTC.

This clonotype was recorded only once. The CDR3 loop is CSARDRYHEQYF. The CDR3 DNA reads as TGCAGTGCTAGAGACAGGTACCACGAGCAGTACTTC. The V and J genes are TRBV20-1 and TRBJ2-7; D unresolved. Trimming left V 0 bases short and J 5 bases short, with 8 bases between. Germline assignment: CDR1 DFQATT and CDR2 SNEGSKA (reference sequence). The CDR3 is made up of 12 amino acids.

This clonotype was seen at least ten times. The CDR3 is CASSPGLAGVEQFF. CDR3 DNA: TGTGCCAGCAGCCCAGGACTAGCGGGCGTGGAGCAGTTCTTC. V is TRBV7-9 and J is TRBJ2-1; the match to TRBD2 covers 11 bases. Per germline, CDR1 SEHNR and CDR2 FQNEAQ (reference sequence). V shed 5 bases and J 10 bases; nucleotides not matched to a gene: 7. The CDR3 totals 14 residues.

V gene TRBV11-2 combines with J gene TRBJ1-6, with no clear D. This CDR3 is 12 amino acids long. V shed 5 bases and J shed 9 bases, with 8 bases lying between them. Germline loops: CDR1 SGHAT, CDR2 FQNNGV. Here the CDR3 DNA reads TGTGCCAGCAGCGTGGACGGTTCACCCCTCCACTTT. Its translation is CASSVDGSPLHF. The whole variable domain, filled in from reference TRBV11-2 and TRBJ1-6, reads EAGVAQSPRYKIIEKRQSVAFWCNPISGHATLYWYQQILGQGPKLLIQFQNNGVVDDSQLPKDRFSAERLKGVDSTLKIQPAKLEDSAVYLCASSVDGSPLHFGNGTRLTVT.

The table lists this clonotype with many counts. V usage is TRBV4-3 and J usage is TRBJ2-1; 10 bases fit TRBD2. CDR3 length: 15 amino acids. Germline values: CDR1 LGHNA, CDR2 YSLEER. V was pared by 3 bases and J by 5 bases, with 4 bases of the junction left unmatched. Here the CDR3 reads CASSHSSGGNNEQFF. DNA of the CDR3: TGCGCCAGCAGCCATTCTAGCGGGGGAAACAATGAGCAGTTCTTC.

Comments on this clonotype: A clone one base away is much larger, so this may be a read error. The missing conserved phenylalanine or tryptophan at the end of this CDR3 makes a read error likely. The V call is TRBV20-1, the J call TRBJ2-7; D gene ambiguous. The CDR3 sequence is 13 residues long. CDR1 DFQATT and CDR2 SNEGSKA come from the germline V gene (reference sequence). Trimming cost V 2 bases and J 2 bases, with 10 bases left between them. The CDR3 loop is CSARMAGAYEQYL. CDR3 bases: TGCAGTGCTAGAATGGCCGGTGCCTACGAGCAGTACTTG.

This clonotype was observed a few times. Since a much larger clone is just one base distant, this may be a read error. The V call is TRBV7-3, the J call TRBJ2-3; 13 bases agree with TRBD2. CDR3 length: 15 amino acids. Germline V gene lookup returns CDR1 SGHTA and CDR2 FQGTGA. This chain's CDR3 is CASSLGLAGVDTRYF. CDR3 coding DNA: TGTGCCAGCAGCTTAGGACTAGCGGGGGTCGATACGCGGTATTTT.

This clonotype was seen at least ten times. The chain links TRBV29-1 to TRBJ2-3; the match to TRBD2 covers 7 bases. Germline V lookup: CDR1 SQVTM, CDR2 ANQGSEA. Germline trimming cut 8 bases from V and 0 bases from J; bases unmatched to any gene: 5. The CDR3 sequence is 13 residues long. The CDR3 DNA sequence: TGCAGCACGATGGGAGGGAGCACAGATACGCAGTATTTT. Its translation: CSTMGGSTDTQYF.

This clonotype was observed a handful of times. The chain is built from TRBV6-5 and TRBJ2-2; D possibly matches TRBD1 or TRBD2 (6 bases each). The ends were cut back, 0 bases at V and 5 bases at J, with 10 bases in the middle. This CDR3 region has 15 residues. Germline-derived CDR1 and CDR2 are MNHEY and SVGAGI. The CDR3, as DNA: TGTGCCAGCAGTTACTCGGGGGGCGGTACCGGGGAGCTGTTTTTT. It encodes CASSYSGGGTGELFF.

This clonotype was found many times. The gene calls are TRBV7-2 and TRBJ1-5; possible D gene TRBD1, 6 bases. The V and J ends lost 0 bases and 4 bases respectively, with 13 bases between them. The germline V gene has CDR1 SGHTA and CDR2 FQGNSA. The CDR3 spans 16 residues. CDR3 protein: CASSLASGGPNQPQHF. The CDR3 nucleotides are TGTGCCAGCAGCTTAGCCTCGGGGGGCCCGAATCAGCCCCAGCATTTT.